Presented here are 17 T cell receptor beta chains from one specimen sequenced in a study of blood T cell repertoires in COVID-19. Method: immunoSEQ multiplex PCR; TCRdb's copy keeps in-frame clones and lacks some. The sample lists tens of thousands of clones, around 89% occurring once. Material: peripheral blood. Every receptor here comes from a man between 65 and 85 years old with active or convalescent COVID-19.

V gene TRBV28 combines with J gene TRBJ2-6; 7 positions agree with TRBD1. This CDR3 contains 18 residues. Unmatched junction bases numbered 11, after V lost 2 bases and J lost 4 bases. Germline CDR1 is MDHEN and CDR2 is SYDVKM. CDR3 coding DNA: TGTGCCAGCAGTTTAGGGGGACAGCCAACTGGAGGGGCCAACGTCCTGACTTTC. This gives the protein CASSLGGQPTGGANVLTF.

The chain has TRBV6-5 and TRBJ1-3; perhaps TRBD1 as D (5 bases). The CDR3 covers 12 residues. Germline CDR1 is MNHEY and CDR2 is SVGAGI. The V end lost 7 bases, the J end lost 4 bases, and 8 bases lay between the germline ends. This CDR3 reads CASTGVGNTIYF. CDR3 coding DNA: TGTGCCAGCACGGGGGTAGGAAACACCATATATTTT.

This chain's CDR3 is CASSFFTGRGGYTF. In DNA, the CDR3 is TGTGCCAGCAGCTTCTTCACAGGCCGGGGGGGCTACACCTTC. The chain recombines TRBV7-2 with TRBJ1-2, with D possibly matching TRBD1 (5 bases). The CDR3 covers 14 residues. Germline V gene lookup returns CDR1 SGHTA and CDR2 FQGNSA. The V and J ends lost 3 bases and 8 bases respectively, with 16 bases between them.

V and J are TRBV19 and TRBJ2-1, with D maybe TRBD1 (6 bases). In germline, CDR1 is LNHDA, CDR2 SQIVND (reference sequence). V was shortened by 6 bases and J by 10 bases, with 10 bases between the two germline ends. CDR3 size: 11 residues. The DNA for the CDR3 is TGTGCCAGTAGCGGACAGCGAGAGCAGTTCTTC. Translating it yields CASSGQREQFF.

The V gene is TRBV9, the J gene TRBJ1-1; maybe TRBD1 (5 bases). CDR3 size: 13 residues. Trimming stripped 6 bases from V and 3 bases from J, with 12 bases between. Germline assignment: CDR1 SGDLS and CDR2 YYNGEE. For the CDR3, the DNA is TGTGCCAGCAATAGGGGCTTTGACACTGAAGCTTTCTTT. It encodes CASNRGFDTEAFF.

This rearrangement joins TRBV6-6 to TRBJ2-2; maybe TRBD2 (5 bases). With 2 bases removed from V and 4 bases from J, the gap between germline ends came to 8 bases. CDR1 is MNHNY and CDR2 is SVGAGI in the germline V gene (reference sequence). This CDR3 has 14 residues. In DNA form, the CDR3 reads TGTGCCAGCAGTTACCGGGATATCACCGGGGAGCTGTTTTTT. This translates into CASSYRDITGELFF.

This clone has only a few counts. The rearrangement joins TRBV18 to TRBJ1-1; D is undetermined. The germline V gene has CDR1 KGHSH and CDR2 LQKENI. CDR3 size: 14 residues. Trimming pared 3 bases from V and 3 bases from J, leaving 11 bases between. CDR3 sequence: CASSPWEGDTEAFF. The DNA of the CDR3 is TGTGCCAGCTCACCCTGGGAGGGTGACACTGAAGCTTTCTTT.

This chain uses TRBV27 with TRBJ1-4; D perhaps matches TRBD1 (5 bases). The length of the CDR3 is 14 residues. The V end lost 6 bases, the J end lost 4 bases, and 12 bases lay between the germline ends. Germline assignment: CDR1 MNHEY and CDR2 SMNVEV (reference sequence). The CDR3 here is CASRETEYNEKLFF. As DNA, the CDR3 is TGTGCCAGCAGGGAGACAGAGTATAATGAAAAACTGTTTTTT.

CDR3 loop: CASSRDRVSSYNSPLHF. CDR3 nucleotides: TGCGCCAGCAGCCGAGACAGGGTTAGCTCCTATAATTCACCCCTCCACTTT. This chain links TRBV4-3 with TRBJ1-6, with 7 bases lining up with TRBD1. From germline, CDR1 is LGHNA and CDR2 YSLEER. V shed 4 bases and J 0 bases; nucleotides not matched to a gene: 6. CDR3 length: 17 residues.

The chain combines TRBV2 with TRBJ1-2, with D possibly TRBD1 on 5 matching bases. The CDR3 covers 14 residues. Germline V gene lookup returns CDR1 SNHLY and CDR2 FYNNEI. Trimming removed 11 bases from V and 4 bases from J, with 20 bases in between. This CDR3 is CAGAVWGGSYGYTF. The DNA of the CDR3 is TGTGCCGGCGCGGTTTGGGGGGGAAGCTATGGCTACACCTTC.

The rearrangement links TRBV5-1 to TRBJ1-1; tentative D call: TRBD1 (6 bases). Looked up from germline, CDR1 is SGHRS and CDR2 is YFSETQ. V lost 4 bases, J lost 0 bases, and 16 bases lay in between. This CDR3 contains 16 residues. For the CDR3, the DNA is TGCGCCAGCAGCCCCGAGGACAGCCCTGTGAACACTGAAGCTTTCTTT. As protein: CASSPEDSPVNTEAFF.

V is TRBV25-1 and J is TRBJ2-1; TRBD1 is a possible D gene (5 bases). V lost 5 bases, J lost 7 bases, and 9 bases lay in between. In germline, CDR1 is MGHDK, CDR2 SYGVNS. CDR3 length equals 12 residues. This CDR3 is CASSPTGNEQFF. In nucleotides, the CDR3 is TGTGCCAGCAGTCCTACAGGTAATGAGCAGTTCTTC.

This clone occurred once. The V call is TRBV9, the J call TRBJ2-7, with D tentatively TRBD2 (5 bases). This CDR3 spans 17 amino acids. The V gene lost 0 bases and the J gene lost 1 base, with 17 bases spanning the gap. The germline V gene encodes CDR1 SGDLS and CDR2 YYNGEE. This chain's CDR3 is CASSVGSGLAASYEQYF. The DNA of the CDR3 is TGTGCCAGCAGCGTAGGCAGCGGCCTGGCGGCGTCCTACGAGCAGTACTTC.

A single count supports this clone. The gene calls are TRBV7-2 and TRBJ2-1; TRBD2 matches 9 bases. Per the germline V gene, CDR1 is SGHTA and CDR2 is FQGNSA. The CDR3 totals 15 residues. V lost 5 bases and J lost 4; bases outside the gene matches: 6. DNA of the CDR3: TGTGCCAGCAGCCCATCTAGCGGGGTGTACAATGAGCAGTTCTTC. This encodes CASSPSSGVYNEQFF.

This clone was detected a few times. This chain's CDR3 is CASSWASAGELFF. In DNA, the CDR3 is TGCGCCAGCAGCTGGGCGTCCGCCGGGGAGCTGTTTTTT. The V gene is TRBV5-1, the J gene TRBJ2-2, with D uncertain. V lost 3 bases, J lost 6 bases, and 9 bases lay in between. The CDR3 has 13 amino acids. The germline V gene encodes CDR1 SGHRS and CDR2 YFSETQ.

The V and J genes are TRBV29-1 and TRBJ2-3; perhaps TRBD1 as D (6 bases). The CDR3 has 15 residues. V was shortened by 6 bases and J by 2 bases, with 18 bases between the two germline ends. The germline CDR1 and CDR2 sequences are SQVTM and ANQGSEA. The CDR3 is CSVHGTPRNTDTQYF. In DNA, the CDR3 is TGCAGCGTCCACGGGACACCACGGAACACAGATACGCAGTATTTT.

This clone was counted once. CDR3 region: CASGRPGTGPYEQYF. DNA for the CDR3: TGTGCCAGCGGGAGGCCGGGGACAGGTCCCTACGAGCAGTACTTC. The chain couples TRBV28 to TRBJ2-7, with 8 positions matching TRBD1. The CDR3 covers 15 residues. Germline CDR1 MDHEN, CDR2 SYDVKM. V trimming: 8 bases; J trimming: 2 bases; junction bases outside the gene matches: 11.